The TCR beta chain described here comes from a study of ipilimumab plus nivolumab after autologous stem cell transplantation. Turning to the study itself: A median of 8 nivolumab and roughly 5 ipilimumab doses were given. The DLBCL group included primary refractory and relapsed cases. Overall study results and limits: The authors say TCR, Treg and microbiome findings warrant further study.

Patients got ipilimumab 1 mg/kg beginning 14 to 28 days post-transplant. Details on this clone: Its target is not known.

Here immunoSEQ multiplex PCR was the method, and the copy in TCRdb shows in-frame clones only, minus some. This table holds about 84,000 clones, about 83% found once. The V gene lost 6 bases and the J gene lost 4 bases, with 19 bases spanning the gap. Germline loops: CDR1 SGHRS, CDR2 YFSETQ. CDR3 length: 16 residues. V usage is TRBV5-1 and J usage is TRBJ1-4; D is possibly TRBD1 (6 bases). The starting material was PBMCs, obtained in a trial of ipilimumab plus nivolumab as post-transplant consolidation. The sequence came from a male donor with diffuse large B-cell lymphoma. The chain's CDR3 is CASKAGVTLRNEKLFF. The CDR3 DNA follows: TGCGCCAGCAAGGCAGGGGTGACGCTGCGTAATGAAAAACTGTTTTTT.